The TCR beta chain under discussion was sequenced for a study of blood T cell repertoires in COVID-19. Germline V CDR1 and CDR2: LGHDT, YNNKEL (reference sequence). Trimming cost V 1 base and J 5 bases; bases outside gene matches: 13. The CDR3 has 17 amino acids. Only in-frame clones appear in the TCRdb table, and some are missing; sequencing was by immunoSEQ multiplex PCR. This sample carries fewer than 40,000 clones, approximately 85% of them seen once, and the ten largest clones take 9.9%. The specimen sequenced was peripheral blood. This TCR was sampled from a human donor in a cohort sampled during active COVID-19. This rearrangement joins TRBV3-1 (or the pseudogene TRBV3-2) to TRBJ1-2, with 7 bases lining up with TRBD1. The CDR3 DNA sequence: TGTGCCAGCAGCCAAGTTTCCCGGCGACAGGGAGGTTATGGCTACACCTTC. It translates to CASSQVSRRQGGYGYTF.